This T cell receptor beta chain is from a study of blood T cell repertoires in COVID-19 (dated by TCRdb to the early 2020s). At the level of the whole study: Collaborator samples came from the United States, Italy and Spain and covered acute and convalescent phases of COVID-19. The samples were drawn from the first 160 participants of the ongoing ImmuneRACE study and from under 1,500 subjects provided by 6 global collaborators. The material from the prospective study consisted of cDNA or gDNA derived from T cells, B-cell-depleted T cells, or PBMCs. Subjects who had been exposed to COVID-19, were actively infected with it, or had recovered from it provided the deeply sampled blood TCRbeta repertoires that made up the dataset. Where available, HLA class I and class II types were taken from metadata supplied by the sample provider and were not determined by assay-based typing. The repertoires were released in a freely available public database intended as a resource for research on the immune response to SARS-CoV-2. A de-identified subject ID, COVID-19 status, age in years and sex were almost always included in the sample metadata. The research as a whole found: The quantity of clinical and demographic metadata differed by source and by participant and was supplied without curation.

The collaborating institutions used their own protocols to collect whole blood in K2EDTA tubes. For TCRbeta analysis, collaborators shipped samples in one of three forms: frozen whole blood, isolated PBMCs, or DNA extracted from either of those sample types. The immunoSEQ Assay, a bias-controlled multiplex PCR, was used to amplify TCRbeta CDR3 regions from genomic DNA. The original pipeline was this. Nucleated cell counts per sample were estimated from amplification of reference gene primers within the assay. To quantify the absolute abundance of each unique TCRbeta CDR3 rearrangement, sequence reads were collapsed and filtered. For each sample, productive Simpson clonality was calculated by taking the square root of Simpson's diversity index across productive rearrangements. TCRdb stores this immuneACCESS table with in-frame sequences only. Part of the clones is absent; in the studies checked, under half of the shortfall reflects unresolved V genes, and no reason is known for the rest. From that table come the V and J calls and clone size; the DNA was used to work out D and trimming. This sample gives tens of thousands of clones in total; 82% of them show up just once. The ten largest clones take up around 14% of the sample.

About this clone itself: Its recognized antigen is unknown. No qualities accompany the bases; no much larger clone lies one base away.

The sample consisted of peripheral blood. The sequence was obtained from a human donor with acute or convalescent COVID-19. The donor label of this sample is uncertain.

The CDR3 reads as follows: CATSRAGTGNEKLFF. The nucleotide sequence reads as follows: TGTGCCACCAGCAGAGCGGGAACAGGGAATGAAAAACTGTTTTTT. The chain couples TRBV15 to TRBJ1-4; perhaps TRBD1 is the D gene, with 6 bases matching. The CDR3 holds 15 amino acids from the cysteine to the phenylalanine. Of all the DNA, just the CDR3 is kept, 45 bases in frame from base 1. The junction shows trimming of 1 base on V and 5 bases on J, plus 11 bases between the germline ends. Per the germline V gene (reference sequence), LNHNV is the CDR1 and YYDKDF is the CDR2.